This TCR beta chain was obtained from a study of glioma-infiltrating T cells (dated by TCRdb to about 2016). Regarding the research as a whole: Low-grade gliomas were WHO grade II oligodendrogliomas or astrocytomas, and glioblastomas were WHO grade IV tumors sampled at initial rather than recurrent diagnosis. For blood libraries, the target was roughly 4- to 11-fold sequencing coverage of about 990,000 peripheral T cells. Before surgery, glioma patients were given dexamethasone for six or fewer days. Glioma tissue, non-neoplastic brain tissue and matched peripheral blood mononuclear cells were used as sources from which TCR alpha- and beta-chain repertoires were sequenced. The paired cohort was made up of three low-grade glioma patients, under ten primary glioblastoma patients and three non-glioma patients who contributed non-neoplastic brain tissue. Each tissue-infiltrating repertoire was compared with the same patient's peripheral blood repertoire to measure divergence between tissue and blood T-cell populations. Overall results and qualifications from the work: The group comparisons were based on small numbers of patients: three non-neoplastic, three low-grade glioma and several glioblastoma patients. A signature set of shared blood CDR3 motifs marked patients with low tissue-blood divergence and was depleted in highly divergent patients. In non-neoplastic patients, VJ-independent divergence between tissue and blood fell below expectation, whereas in all gliomas, and especially in low-grade gliomas, the divergence rose above expectation. Very few CDR3 sequences were shared between tissue and blood, attributed to high CDR3 diversity and limited sampling.

The cysteine opens and the phenylalanine closes a CDR3 of 12 amino acids. Solely the CDR3 DNA is kept, with 36 bases framed from the first base. V is clipped by 2 bases and J by 1 base, and the sequence between their germline boundaries is 6 bases long. Looking up the germline V gene (reference sequence) yields CDR1 DFQATT and CDR2 SNEGSKA. This clonotype has a handful of counts. Its antigen is currently not known. No base-level quality is on record; no much larger clone is a single base apart. Immediately after resection, surgical brain or tumor specimens were cryofrozen in liquid nitrogen, with peripheral blood cells collected concurrently. TCR alpha and beta CDR3 regions were amplified with the iRepertoire nested amplicon-rescue multiplex PCR (arm-PCR) platform from RNA. The input for one-step reverse transcription and amplification was roughly 95-400 ng of tissue mRNA or PBMC total RNA. After bead purification, a secondary multiplex PCR added Illumina adapters, and libraries were gel-purified between 200 and 400 bp. Libraries carried internal 6-nucleotide barcodes used for demultiplexing. Sequencing of the libraries was done on an Illumina MiSeq using 2x220 or 2x250 nucleotide paired-end reads. Per the original workflow: Paired reads were merged with FLASH 1.2.11 and aligned to the GRCh37 human genome with BWA-MEM before extracting TRA and TRB reads. V and J assignment used an IMGT-derived reference of cassette sequences and CDR3 motifs that included pseudogenes. Reads were translated in three frames, and productive CDR3s were defined by a C…FGXG motif without stop codons. Clonotypes were defined as unique combinations of V-J cassette pair and CDR3 amino acid sequence. Hamming distance filtering was applied to reads, with thresholds set by the sequence error rate of each sample in mapped regions. TCRdb ran its own pipeline on the public reads, namely fastp trimming at Q25 and MiXCR clone calling, and kept in-frame beta chains. Duplicate CDR3 protein sequences are folded into a single record with the most common DNA and genes. The V and J calls and clone size come from TCRdb's table, not from the authors' own analysis. The sample table lists 400,000 or so distinct CDR3 sequences, roughly two fifths of them with a count of one. The top ten constitute around 12% of the sample.

The sample was glioma tissue, nonneoplastic brain tissue, or PBMCs (not recorded which). Recombination joined TRBV20-1 with TRBJ2-7; the D gene cannot be named for sure. The sequence was obtained from a human donor with low-grade glioma or glioblastoma, undergoing nonglioma brain surgery, or in good health (not recorded which). The CDR3 in this case is CSARYSSYEQYF. The sequenced DNA is TGCAGTGCTAGATACAGTTCCTACGAGCAGTACTTC.